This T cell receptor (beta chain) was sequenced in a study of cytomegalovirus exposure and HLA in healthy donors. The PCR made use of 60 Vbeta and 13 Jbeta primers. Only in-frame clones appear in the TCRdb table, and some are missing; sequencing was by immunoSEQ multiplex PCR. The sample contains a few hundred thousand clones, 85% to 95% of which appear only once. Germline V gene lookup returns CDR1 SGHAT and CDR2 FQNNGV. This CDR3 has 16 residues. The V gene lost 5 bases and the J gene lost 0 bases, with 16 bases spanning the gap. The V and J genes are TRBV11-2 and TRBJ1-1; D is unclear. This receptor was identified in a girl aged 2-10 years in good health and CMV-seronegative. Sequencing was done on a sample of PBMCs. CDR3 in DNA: TGTGCCAGCAGCCCCCGGACGGGAGAAATGAACACTGAAGCTTTCTTT. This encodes CASSPRTGEMNTEAFF.